This T cell receptor beta chain was recovered during a study of OX40 agonist ivuxolimab in advanced cancers. The study, taken as a whole, reports: CD8+ T cells were the subset that, on average, had more expanded clones than CD4+.

Worth noting for this clone: Its antigen is not identified.

Sequenced by immunoSEQ multiplex PCR; TCRdb stores in-frame clones only, minus some. The sample has under 35,000 clones, roughly 84% seen once. The CDR3 covers 16 residues. The V end lost 6 bases, the J end lost 3 bases, and 18 bases lay between the germline ends. CDR1 is SEHNR and CDR2 is FQNEAQ in the germline V gene (reference sequence). The clonotype was recovered from an adult with an advanced solid tumor such as melanoma, head and neck, liver or kidney cancer. This specimen consisted of CD4+ or CD8+ T cells sorted from blood, obtained in a trial of the OX40 agonist ivuxolimab. The chain joins TRBV7-9 to TRBJ1-5; perhaps TRBD1 as D (5 bases). CDR3 sequence: CASSPMAGLNNQPQHF. CDR3 sequence (DNA): TGTGCCAGCAGTCCAATGGCGGGACTGAACAATCAGCCCCAGCATTTT.